This T cell receptor beta chain was captured in a study of early T cells in non-severe SARS-CoV-2 infection. Broader study findings: VDJdb matching skewed toward anti-spike CD8 responses, missing private and CD4 specificities.

The TCR library protocol was used to attach unique molecular identifiers. These identifiers were attached to individual cDNA molecules. TCRdb re-called the 5' RACE reads through MiXCR, storing one row per CDR3 protein. The profile covers 15,000 to 25,000 distinct CDR3 sequences, with about 4% appearing a single time and approximately 7.2% taken by the ten largest. CDR1 and CDR2 (germline): SGHTA, FQGNSA. CDR3 length equals 16 residues. The ends were cut back, 4 bases at V and 0 bases at J, with 12 bases in the middle. Comments on this clonotype: Its antigen is unidentified.

The origin of this receptor is an adult who was a healthcare worker with PCR-confirmed SARS-CoV-2 infection or an uninfected control (not recorded which). The rearrangement links TRBV7-2 to TRBJ2-2, with D possibly matching TRBD2 (5 bases). Sequenced material: whole blood. CDR3 protein: CASSSRGFANTGELFF. The CDR3 region has the DNA TGTGCCAGCAGCTCCCGCGGGTTCGCGAACACCGGGGAGCTGTTTTTT. The complete variable domain, with remaining parts taken from reference TRBV7-2 and TRBJ2-2, reads GAGVSQSPSNKVTEKGKDVELRCDPISGHTALYWYRQSLGQGLEFLIYFQGNSAPDKSGLPSDRFSAERTGGSVSTLTIQRTQQEDSAVYLCASSSRGFANTGELFFGEGSRLTVL.